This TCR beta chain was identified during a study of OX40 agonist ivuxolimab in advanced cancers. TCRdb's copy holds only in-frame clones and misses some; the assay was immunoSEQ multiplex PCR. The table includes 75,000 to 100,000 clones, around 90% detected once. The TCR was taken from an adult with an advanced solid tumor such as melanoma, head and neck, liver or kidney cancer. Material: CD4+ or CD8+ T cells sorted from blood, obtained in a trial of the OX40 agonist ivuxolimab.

Here the CDR3 reads CASSLGSKTNYGYTF. CDR3 coding DNA: TGTGCCAGCAGCTTAGGTTCCAAGACTAACTATGGCTACACCTTC. The chain combines TRBV7-6 with TRBJ1-2; D gene unclear. The V end lost 1 base, the J end lost 0 bases, and 9 bases lay between the germline ends. CDR3 size: 15 residues. Per the germline V gene, CDR1 is SGHVS and CDR2 is FNYEAQ.